Below are 7 T cell receptor beta chains sequenced from a single sample in a study of vaccination and CD4 T cells after COVID-19. Treatment: approximately nine-day PBMC culture with coronavirus spike peptide pools or control peptides (ViraFEST assay). The Oncomine TCR Beta short-read assay was applied to DNA of cultured CD4+ T cells. From the PCR reads, TCRdb called clonotypes with MiXCR, one entry per CDR3 protein. The table records about 15,000 distinct CDR3 sequences, about 80% of them present only once. These receptors have no known antigen. The sequenced sample was CD4+ T cells from blood, cultured in vitro. All receptors derive from a human donor who had recovered from COVID-19.

This clonotype was counted a few times. This sequence joins TRBV15 and TRBJ1-5; D unclear. The CDR3 is made up of 14 amino acids. The germline V and J ends were trimmed by 0 bases and 2 bases, with 5 bases remaining between them. The germline gives CDR1 LNHNV, CDR2 YYDKDF (reference sequence). This CDR3 is CATSRDRGNQPQHF. The CDR3 coding sequence is TGTGCCACCAGCAGAGATCGGGGCAATCAGCCCCAGCATTTT.

The V and J genes are TRBV15 and TRBJ2-3; D not certain. CDR1 and CDR2 from the germline V gene are LNHNV and YYDKDF (reference sequence). V gave up 1 base and J gave up 2 bases, with 13 bases separating them. The CDR3 runs 16 residues. This CDR3 reads CATSRVPDIITDTQYF. The CDR3 bases are TGTGCCACCAGCAGAGTTCCCGATATAATCACAGATACGCAGTATTTT.

The chain links TRBV27 to TRBJ1-6, with D possibly being TRBD1 (6 bases). Germline CDR1 and CDR2: MNHEY and SMNVEV (reference sequence). The CDR3 extends over 16 amino acids. With 2 bases removed from V and 8 bases from J, the gap between germline ends came to 16 bases. CDR3 in DNA: TGTGCCAGCAGTTTAAACATGGGACATCTAGATTCACCCCTCCACTTT. Translating gives CASSLNMGHLDSPLHF.

This chain joins TRBV24-1 and TRBJ2-3, with 7 bases matching TRBD1. J lost 3 bases, V lost 6 bases, and 8 bases had no gene match. Germline loops: CDR1 KGHDR, CDR2 SFDVKD. This CDR3 is built from 15 residues. CDR3 sequence: CATSNRGKATDTQYF. In nucleotides, the CDR3 is TGTGCCACCAGTAACAGGGGTAAGGCTACAGATACGCAGTATTTT.

This clonotype was found once. One end of the junction does not line up with germline, which may come from a read error. V gene TRBV4-1 combines with J gene TRBJ2-2; no reliable D call. Germline-derived CDR1 and CDR2 are MGHRA and YSYEKL. The CDR3 runs to 12 residues. CDR3 DNA: TGCGCCAGCAGCCCAGGTGTCGGGCAGCTGTTTTTT. Translation: CASSPGVGQLFF.

The rearrangement joins TRBV20-1 to TRBJ1-1; no clear D. The CDR3 loop spans 14 amino acids. In germline, CDR1 is DFQATT, CDR2 SNEGSKA (reference sequence). Trimming left V 5 bases short and J 2 bases short, with 15 bases between. DNA for the CDR3: TGCAGTGCTGGACCTCCCCGTAGAAACACTGAAGCTTTCTTT. Protein sequence: CSAGPPRRNTEAFF.

The chain combines TRBV20-1 with TRBJ1-2; D is unresolved. The CDR3 length is 14 residues. CDR1 is DFQATT and CDR2 is SNEGSKA in the germline V gene (reference sequence). Trimming left V 0 bases short and J 5 bases short, with 13 bases between. The CDR3 DNA reads TGCAGTGCTAGAGATTGGGAGGGCAGGTATGGCTACACCTTC. This translates into CSARDWEGRYGYTF.